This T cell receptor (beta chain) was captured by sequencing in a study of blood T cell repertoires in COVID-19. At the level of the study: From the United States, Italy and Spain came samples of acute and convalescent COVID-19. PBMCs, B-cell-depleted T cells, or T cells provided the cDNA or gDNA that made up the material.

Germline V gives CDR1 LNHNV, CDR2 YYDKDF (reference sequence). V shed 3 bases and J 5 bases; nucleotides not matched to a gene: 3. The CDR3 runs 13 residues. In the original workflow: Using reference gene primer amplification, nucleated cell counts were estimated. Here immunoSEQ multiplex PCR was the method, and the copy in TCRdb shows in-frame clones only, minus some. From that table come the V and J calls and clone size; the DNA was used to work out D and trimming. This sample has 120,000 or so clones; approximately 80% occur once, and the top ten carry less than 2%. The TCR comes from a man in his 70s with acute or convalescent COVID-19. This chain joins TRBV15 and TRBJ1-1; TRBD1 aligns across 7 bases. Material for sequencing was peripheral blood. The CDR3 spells CATSSEQGTEAFF. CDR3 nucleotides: TGTGCCACCAGCAGTGAACAGGGGACTGAAGCTTTCTTT. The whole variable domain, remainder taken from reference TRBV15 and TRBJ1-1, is DAMVIQNPRYQVTQFGKPVTLSCSQTLNHNVMYWYQQKSSQAPKLLFHYYDKDFNNEADTPDNFQSRRPNTSFCFLDIRSPGLGDTAMYLCATSSEQGTEAFFGQGTRLTVV.